This T cell receptor (beta chain) was observed in a study of cytomegalovirus exposure and HLA in healthy donors. The study, taken as a whole, reports: Cytomegalovirus status was reportedly diagnosed by the classifier with high specificity and sensitivity. Cytomegalovirus-associated status was assigned to approximately 160 TCR beta chains. First-cohort TCR clusters were later found to tend to co-occur in the roughly 120 validation repertoires.

The CDR3 is 19 residues long. CDR1 is SGDLS and CDR2 is YYNGEE in the germline V gene. Losses at the gene ends were 1 base for V and 0 bases for J; bases not matched to a gene: 12. Profiled with immunoSEQ multiplex PCR; TCRdb holds only in-frame clones, not every one. The sample shows 130,000 to 150,000 clones, approximately 85% of them seen only once. A remark on this clone: Its antigen is as yet unknown.

The source is a woman under 40 in good health and CMV-seronegative. The chain uses TRBV9 and TRBJ2-4; 8 bases are shared with TRBD1. The specimen was PBMCs. The CDR3 spells CASSVFPGQAWLAKNIQYF. The DNA of the CDR3 is TGTGCCAGCAGCGTATTTCCGGGACAGGCATGGCTAGCCAAAAACATTCAGTACTTC.